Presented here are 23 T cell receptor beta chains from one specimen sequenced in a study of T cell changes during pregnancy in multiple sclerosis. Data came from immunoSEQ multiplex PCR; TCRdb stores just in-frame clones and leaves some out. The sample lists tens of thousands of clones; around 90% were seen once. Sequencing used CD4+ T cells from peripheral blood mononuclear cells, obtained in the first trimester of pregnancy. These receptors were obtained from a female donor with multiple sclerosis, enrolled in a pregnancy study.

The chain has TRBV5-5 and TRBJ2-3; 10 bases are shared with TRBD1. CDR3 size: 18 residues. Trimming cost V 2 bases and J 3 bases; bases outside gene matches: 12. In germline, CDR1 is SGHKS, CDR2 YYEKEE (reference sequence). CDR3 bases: TGTGCCAGCAGCTTCTTGGGGAGACAGGGGGCCAGTACAGATACGCAGTATTTT. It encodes CASSFLGRQGASTDTQYF.

This CDR3 is CASSGEGGGYNEQFF. DNA for the CDR3: TGTGCCAGCAGCGGGGAGGGGGGGGGTTACAATGAGCAGTTCTTC. J is TRBJ2-1 and V is TRBV5-4; possible D gene TRBD2, 7 bases. In germline, CDR1 is SGHNT, CDR2 YYREEE (reference sequence). This CDR3 has 15 amino acids. Trimming cost V 4 bases and J 4 bases, with 15 bases left between them.

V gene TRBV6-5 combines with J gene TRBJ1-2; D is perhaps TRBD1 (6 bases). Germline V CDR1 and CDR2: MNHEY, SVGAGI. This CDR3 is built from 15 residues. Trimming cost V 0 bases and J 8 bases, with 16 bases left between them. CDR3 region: CASSYSGSARGGYTF. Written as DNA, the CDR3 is TGTGCCAGCAGTTACTCGGGGTCGGCCAGGGGAGGCTACACCTTC.

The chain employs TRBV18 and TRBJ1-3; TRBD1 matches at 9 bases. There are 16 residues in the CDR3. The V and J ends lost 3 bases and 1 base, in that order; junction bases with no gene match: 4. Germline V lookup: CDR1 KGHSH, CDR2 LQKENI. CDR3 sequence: CASSPEQGASGNTIYF. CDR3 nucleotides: TGTGCCAGCTCACCGGAACAGGGGGCATCTGGAAACACCATATATTTT.

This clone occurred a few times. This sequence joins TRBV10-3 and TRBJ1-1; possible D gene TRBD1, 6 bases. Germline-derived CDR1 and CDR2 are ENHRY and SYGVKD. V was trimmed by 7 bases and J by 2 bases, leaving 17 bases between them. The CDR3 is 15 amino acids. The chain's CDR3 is CAIKPLDSTNTEAFF. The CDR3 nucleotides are TGTGCCATCAAACCCCTGGACAGCACCAACACTGAAGCTTTCTTT.

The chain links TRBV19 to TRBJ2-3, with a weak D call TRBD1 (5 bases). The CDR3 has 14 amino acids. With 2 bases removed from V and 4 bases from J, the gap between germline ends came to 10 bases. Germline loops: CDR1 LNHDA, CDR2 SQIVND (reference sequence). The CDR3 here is CASSIRGAADTQYF. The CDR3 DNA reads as TGTGCCAGTAGTATAAGGGGCGCAGCAGATACGCAGTATTTT.

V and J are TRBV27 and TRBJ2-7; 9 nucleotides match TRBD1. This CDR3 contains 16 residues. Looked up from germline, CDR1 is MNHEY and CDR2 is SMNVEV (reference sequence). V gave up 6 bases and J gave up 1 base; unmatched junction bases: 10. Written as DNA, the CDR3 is TGTGCCAGCAGCTCCTTTGGACAGGGGAGTTCCTACGAGCAGTACTTC. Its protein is CASSSFGQGSSYEQYF.

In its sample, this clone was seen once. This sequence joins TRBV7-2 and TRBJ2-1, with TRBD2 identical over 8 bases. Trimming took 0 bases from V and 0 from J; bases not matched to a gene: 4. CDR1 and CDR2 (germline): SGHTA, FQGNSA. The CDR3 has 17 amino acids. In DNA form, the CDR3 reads TGTGCCAGCAGCTTAGCGCCGCGGGGGGCCTCCTACAATGAGCAGTTCTTC. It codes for CASSLAPRGASYNEQFF.

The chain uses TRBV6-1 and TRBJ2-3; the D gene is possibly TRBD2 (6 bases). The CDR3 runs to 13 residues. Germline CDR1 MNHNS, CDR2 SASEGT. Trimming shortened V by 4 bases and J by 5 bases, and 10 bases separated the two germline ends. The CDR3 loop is CASSGGAIDTQYF. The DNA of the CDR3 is TGTGCCAGCAGTGGCGGGGCAATAGATACGCAGTATTTT.

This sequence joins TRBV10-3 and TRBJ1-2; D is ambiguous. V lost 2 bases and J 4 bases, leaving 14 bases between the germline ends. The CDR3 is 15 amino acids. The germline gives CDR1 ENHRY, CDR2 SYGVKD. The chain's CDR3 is CAISEAALKSYGYTF. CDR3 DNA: TGTGCCATCAGTGAGGCGGCCCTTAAAAGCTATGGCTACACCTTC.

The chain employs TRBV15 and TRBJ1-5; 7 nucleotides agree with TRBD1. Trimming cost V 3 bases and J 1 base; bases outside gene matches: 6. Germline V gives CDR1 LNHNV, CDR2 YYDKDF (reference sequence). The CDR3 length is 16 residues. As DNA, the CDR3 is TGTGCCACCAGCAGGGCCCACAGGGGCAGCAATCAGCCCCAGCATTTT. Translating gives CATSRAHRGSNQPQHF.

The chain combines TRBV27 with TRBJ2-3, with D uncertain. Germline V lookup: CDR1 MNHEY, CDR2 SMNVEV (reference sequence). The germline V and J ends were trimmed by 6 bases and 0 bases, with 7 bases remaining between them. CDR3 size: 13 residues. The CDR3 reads CASRLGSTDTQYF. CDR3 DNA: TGTGCCAGCAGGCTCGGGAGCACAGATACGCAGTATTTT.

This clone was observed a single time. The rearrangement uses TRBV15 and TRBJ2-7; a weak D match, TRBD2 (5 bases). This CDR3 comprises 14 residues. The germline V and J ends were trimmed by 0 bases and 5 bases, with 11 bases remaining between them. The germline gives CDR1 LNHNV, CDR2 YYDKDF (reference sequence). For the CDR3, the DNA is TGTGCCACCAGCAGAGATTTTGTCGGGGACGAGCAGTACTTC. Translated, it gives CATSRDFVGDEQYF. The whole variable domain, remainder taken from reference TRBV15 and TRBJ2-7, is DAMVIQNPRYQVTQFGKPVTLSCSQTLNHNVMYWYQQKSSQAPKLLFHYYDKDFNNEADTPDNFQSRRPNTSFCFLDIRSPGLGDTAMYLCATSRDFVGDEQYFGPGTRLTVT.

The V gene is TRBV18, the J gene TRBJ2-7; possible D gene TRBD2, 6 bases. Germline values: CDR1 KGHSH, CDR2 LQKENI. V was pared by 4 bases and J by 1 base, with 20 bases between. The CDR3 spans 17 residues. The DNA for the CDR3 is TGTGCCAGCTCACTCGACCTGATTGGAGGGCCGTCCTACGAGCAGTACTTC. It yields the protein CASSLDLIGGPSYEQYF.

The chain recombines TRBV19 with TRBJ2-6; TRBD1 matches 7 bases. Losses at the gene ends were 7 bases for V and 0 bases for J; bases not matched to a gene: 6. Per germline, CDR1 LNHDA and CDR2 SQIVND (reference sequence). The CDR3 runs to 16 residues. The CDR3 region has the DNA TGTGCCAGTACCAAGGGACAGCTCTCTGGGGCCAACGTCCTGACTTTC. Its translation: CASTKGQLSGANVLTF.

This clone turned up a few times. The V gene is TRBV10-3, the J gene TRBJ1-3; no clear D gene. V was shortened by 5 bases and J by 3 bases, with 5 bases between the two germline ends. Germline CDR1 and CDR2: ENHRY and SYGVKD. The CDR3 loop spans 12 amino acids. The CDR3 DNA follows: TGTGCCATCAGTATCAGTGGAAACACCATATATTTT. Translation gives CAISISGNTIYF.

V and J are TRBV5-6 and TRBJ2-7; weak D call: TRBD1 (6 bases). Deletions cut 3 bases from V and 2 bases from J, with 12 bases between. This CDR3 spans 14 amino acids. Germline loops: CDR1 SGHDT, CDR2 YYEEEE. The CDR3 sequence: CASSSRGTPYEQYF. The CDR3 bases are TGTGCCAGCAGCTCAAGGGGGACCCCCTACGAGCAGTACTTC.

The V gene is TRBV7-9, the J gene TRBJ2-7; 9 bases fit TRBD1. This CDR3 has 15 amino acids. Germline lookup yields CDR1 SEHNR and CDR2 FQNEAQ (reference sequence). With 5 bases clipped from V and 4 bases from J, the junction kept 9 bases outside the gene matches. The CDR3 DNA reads TGTGCCAGCAGCCCCGGAGACAGGGGGGATTACGAGCAGTACTTC. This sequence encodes CASSPGDRGDYEQYF.

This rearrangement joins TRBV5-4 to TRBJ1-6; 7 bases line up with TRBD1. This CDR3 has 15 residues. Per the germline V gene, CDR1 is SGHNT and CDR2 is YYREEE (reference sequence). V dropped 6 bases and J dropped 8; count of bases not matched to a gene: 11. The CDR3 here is CASTETDRRDSPLHF. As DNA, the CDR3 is TGTGCCAGCACCGAGACGGACAGGCGGGATTCACCCCTCCACTTT. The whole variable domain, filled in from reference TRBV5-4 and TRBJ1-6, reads ETGVTQSPTHLIKTRGQQVTLRCSSQSGHNTVSWYQQALGQGPQFIFQYYREEENGRGNFPPRFSGLQFPNYSSELNVNALELDDSALYLCASTETDRRDSPLHFGNGTRLTVT.

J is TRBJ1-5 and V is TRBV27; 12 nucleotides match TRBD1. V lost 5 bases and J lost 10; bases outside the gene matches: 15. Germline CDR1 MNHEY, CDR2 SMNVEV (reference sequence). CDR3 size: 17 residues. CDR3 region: CASSRGQGAGVLRPQHF. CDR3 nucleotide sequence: TGTGCCAGCAGTAGGGGACAGGGGGCGGGGGTATTACGACCCCAGCATTTT.

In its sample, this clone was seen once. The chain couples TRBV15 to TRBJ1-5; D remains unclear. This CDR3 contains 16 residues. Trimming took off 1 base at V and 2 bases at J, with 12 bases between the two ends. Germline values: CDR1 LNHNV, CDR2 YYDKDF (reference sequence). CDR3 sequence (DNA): TGTGCCACCAGCAGAGTGATACAGAAAGGCAATCAGCCCCAGCATTTT. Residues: CATSRVIQKGNQPQHF.

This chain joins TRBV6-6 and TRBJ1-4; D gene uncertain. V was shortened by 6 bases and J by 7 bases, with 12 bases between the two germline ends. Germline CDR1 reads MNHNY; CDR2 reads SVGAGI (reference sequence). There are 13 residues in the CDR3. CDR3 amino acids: CASRSTNGEKLFF. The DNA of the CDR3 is TGTGCCAGCAGATCGACTAACGGTGAAAAACTGTTTTTT.

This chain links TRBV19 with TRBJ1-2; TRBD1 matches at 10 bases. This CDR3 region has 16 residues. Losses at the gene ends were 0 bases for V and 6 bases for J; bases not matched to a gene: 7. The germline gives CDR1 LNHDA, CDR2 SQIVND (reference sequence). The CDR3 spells CASSIDDRGRADGYTF. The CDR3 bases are TGTGCCAGTAGTATAGACGACAGGGGGCGAGCGGATGGCTACACCTTC.